Each of the 7 T cell receptor beta chains below was sequenced from the same sample in a study of T cells in Graves' hyperthyroidism and ophthalmopathy. From RNA transcripts, TCR beta CDR3 regions were amplified. RT-PCR in the first round (using the HTBI primer set) targeted the TCR CDR3. TCRdb analysed the multiplex PCR reads with MiXCR anew, one entry per CDR3 protein. The data show about 640,000 distinct CDR3 sequences, with around 20% seen just once and under 35% held by the top ten. What was sequenced was blood. The receptors shown here come from a man aged 25-45 years with Graves' ophthalmopathy.

This clonotype occurred many times. The rearrangement joins TRBV28 to TRBJ2-1; D ambiguous. Trimming shortened V by 2 bases and J by 8 bases, and 7 bases separated the two germline ends. Per the germline V gene, CDR1 is MDHEN and CDR2 is SYDVKM. The CDR3 is made up of 12 amino acids. The CDR3 region is CASSLDGDEQFF. In DNA, the CDR3 is TGTGCCAGCAGTTTAGACGGCGATGAGCAGTTCTTC. The whole variable domain, remainder taken from reference TRBV28 and TRBJ2-1, is DVKVTQSSRYLVKRTGEKVFLECVQDMDHENMFWYRQDPGLGLRLIYFSYDVKMKEKGDIPEGYSVSREKKERFSLILESASTNQTSMYLCASSLDGDEQFFGPGTRLTVL.

This chain links TRBV5-8 with TRBJ1-5; TRBD1 matches 7 bases. Germline CDR1 is SGHTS and CDR2 is YDEGEE. V lost 6 bases to trimming and J lost 1 base; unmatched junction nucleotides: 7. The CDR3 has 15 residues. The CDR3 region is CASKRGTASNQPQHF. The CDR3 bases are TGTGCCAGCAAAAGGGGGACAGCAAGCAATCAGCCCCAGCATTTT. The full variable domain, with the rest looked up from reference TRBV5-8 and TRBJ1-5, is EAGVTQSPTHLIKTRGQQATLRCSPISGHTSVYWYQQALGLGLQFLLWYDEGEERNRGNFPPRFSGRQFPNYSSELNVNALELEDSALYLCASKRGTASNQPQHFGDGTRLSIL.

This clonotype was recorded many times. The chain couples TRBV18 to TRBJ1-2; 7 nucleotides align to TRBD1. After removal of 6 bases from V and 4 bases from J, the junction contained 5 bases not matched to a gene. This CDR3 comprises 13 residues. Germline CDR1 reads KGHSH; CDR2 reads LQKENI. DNA of the CDR3: TGTGCCAGCTCGCGGGGACAGATCTATGGCTACACCTTC. Translated: CASSRGQIYGYTF.

The V gene is TRBV29-1, the J gene TRBJ2-2; TRBD1 might be the D (5 bases). This CDR3 contains 16 residues. Deletions cut 0 bases from V and 3 bases from J, with 14 bases between. The V gene's germline CDR1 is SQVTM and CDR2 ANQGSEA. The CDR3: CSVEDEAGPDTGELFF. CDR3 DNA sequence: TGCAGCGTTGAAGATGAGGCAGGGCCGGACACCGGGGAGCTGTTTTTT.

V and J are TRBV5-4 and TRBJ1-1, with no clear D. Trimming shortened V by 3 bases and J by 7 bases, and 10 bases separated the two germline ends. The CDR3 has 12 residues. CDR1 and CDR2 (germline): SGHNT, YYREEE (reference sequence). Here the CDR3 reads CASSSERYEAFF. The CDR3 coding sequence is TGTGCCAGCAGCTCGGAAAGATATGAAGCTTTCTTT.

This clonotype has a handful of counts. The V call is TRBV5-1, the J call TRBJ2-7, with TRBD1 matching over 9 bases. The V segment lost 0 bases and the J segment 5 bases; nucleotides outside the gene matches: 12. CDR3 length equals 17 residues. CDR1 is SGHRS and CDR2 is YFSETQ in the germline V gene. The chain's CDR3 is CASSLDDDRGNVHEQYF. Written as DNA, the CDR3 is TGCGCCAGCAGCTTGGACGACGACAGGGGGAATGTCCACGAGCAGTACTTC.

This clonotype was detected only a few times. CDR3 sequence reads: CASSLGISTGVGSYTF. CDR3 bases: TGCGCCAGCAGCCTGGGTATTTCGACAGGGGTTGGTAGCTACACCTTC. This chain links TRBV5-1 with TRBJ1-2; 8 bases align to TRBD1. Germline V CDR1 and CDR2: SGHRS, YFSETQ. This CDR3 contains 16 residues. The V and J ends lost 4 bases and 9 bases, in that order; junction bases with no gene match: 17.